The 27 T cell receptor beta chains given below trace back to one sample, sequenced in a study of cytomegalovirus exposure and HLA in healthy donors. This PCR relied on a set of 60 Vbeta primers and 13 Jbeta primers. Sequencing was performed with immunoSEQ multiplex PCR; in TCRdb, only in-frame clones are kept and a portion is missing. The table lists about 130,000 clones, roughly four fifths of them singletons. Sequencing input: PBMCs. These receptors all come from a man aged 25 to 40 in good health and CMV-seronegative.

The chain is built from TRBV7-2 and TRBJ1-5; the D gene is possibly TRBD1 (6 bases). Germline V lookup: CDR1 SGHTA, CDR2 FQGNSA. There are 14 residues in the CDR3. V lost 5 bases and J 5 bases, leaving 13 bases between the germline ends. CDR3 in DNA: TGTGCCAGCAGCCTGGGACAAAGCTATCAGCCCCAGCATTTT. Amino acid sequence: CASSLGQSYQPQHF.

V is TRBV7-9 and J is TRBJ1-1, with a weak D call TRBD1 (5 bases). The CDR3 extends over 14 amino acids. The ends were cut back, 4 bases at V and 9 bases at J, with 18 bases in the middle. CDR1 and CDR2 from the germline V gene are SEHNR and FQNEAQ (reference sequence). As DNA, the CDR3 is TGTGCCAGCAGCTCCGGGACCCAGGGAGGGAAAGCTTTCTTT. Amino acid sequence: CASSSGTQGGKAFF. Full variable domain (rest looked up from reference TRBV7-9 and TRBJ1-1): DTGVSQNPRHKITKRGQNVTFRCDPISEHNRLYWYRQTLGQGPEFLTYFQNEAQLEKSRLLSDRFSAERPKGSFSTLEIQRTEQGDSAMYLCASSSGTQGGKAFFGQGTRLTVV.

This sequence joins TRBV4-2 and TRBJ2-3; D unclear. The CDR3 has 13 amino acids. The ends were cut back, 2 bases at V and 3 bases at J, with 6 bases in the middle. Germline CDR1 reads LGHNA; CDR2 reads YNFKEQ. DNA for the CDR3: TGTGCCAGCAGCCAACCAGGAACAGATACGCAGTATTTT. It codes for CASSQPGTDTQYF.

Here the CDR3 reads CASSVGTSTSTDTQYF. The CDR3 bases are TGTGCCAGCAGCGTAGGGACTAGCACCAGCACAGATACGCAGTATTTT. V usage is TRBV9 and J usage is TRBJ2-3; 8 positions match TRBD2. The CDR3 sequence is 16 residues long. V shed 0 bases, J shed 0 bases, and the junction held 3 bases outside the gene matches. In germline, CDR1 is SGDLS, CDR2 YYNGEE.

This clone appeared a few times. The V and J genes are TRBV5-1 and TRBJ2-7; D is possibly TRBD2 (6 bases). Trimming shortened V by 0 bases and J by 2 bases, and 18 bases separated the two germline ends. The CDR3 is made up of 17 amino acids. Germline V lookup: CDR1 SGHRS, CDR2 YFSETQ. The DNA of the CDR3 is TGCGCCAGCAGCTTGGAGGGAGGTCAGGGCTGGGCCTACGAGCAGTACTTC. It codes for CASSLEGGQGWAYEQYF.

The chain couples TRBV28 to TRBJ2-5, with 7 bases fitting TRBD1. The better agreement between TRBJ2-7 and the DNA end casts doubt on the J call. The CDR3 spans 13 residues. Germline CDR1 and CDR2: MDHEN and SYDVKM. The CDR3 DNA is TGTGCCAGCAGCGGGACAGCTGCCTACGAGCAGTACTTC. It yields the protein CASSGTAAYEQYF.

The CDR3 loop is CATSRGQGASEAFF. The CDR3 nucleotides are TGTGCCACCAGCAGAGGACAGGGGGCTTCTGAAGCTTTCTTT. The chain is built from TRBV15 and TRBJ1-1; 10 bases are shared with TRBD1. The CDR3 consists of 14 residues. Germline V lookup: CDR1 LNHNV, CDR2 YYDKDF (reference sequence). After removal of 1 base from V and 6 bases from J, the junction contained 2 bases not matched to a gene.

The chain is built from TRBV15 and TRBJ1-3; no clear D gene. CDR1 and CDR2 (germline): LNHNV, YYDKDF (reference sequence). This CDR3 has 15 residues. Trimming stripped 1 base from V and 2 bases from J, with 9 bases between. The chain's CDR3 is CATSRAVTAGNTIYF. Here the CDR3 DNA reads TGTGCCACCAGCAGAGCGGTCACAGCTGGAAACACCATATATTTT. Supplemented by reference TRBV15 and TRBJ1-3, the full variable domain reads DAMVIQNPRYQVTQFGKPVTLSCSQTLNHNVMYWYQQKSSQAPKLLFHYYDKDFNNEADTPDNFQSRRPNTSFCFLDIRSPGLGDTAMYLCATSRAVTAGNTIYFGEGSWLTVV.

The V and J genes are TRBV30 and TRBJ2-1; D gene unclear. Germline-derived CDR1 and CDR2 are GTSNPN and SVGIG (reference sequence). The germline V and J ends were trimmed by 2 bases and 7 bases, with 6 bases remaining between them. This CDR3 is built from 11 residues. The CDR3 is CAWSRRNEQFF. In nucleotides, the CDR3 is TGTGCCTGGAGTCGGAGAAATGAGCAGTTCTTC. Based on the CDR3 plus reference TRBV30 and TRBJ2-1, the full variable domain is SQTIHQWPATLVQPVGSPLSLECTVEGTSNPNLYWYRQAAGRGLQLLFYSVGIGQISSEVPQNLSASRPQDRQFILSSKKLLLSDSGFYLCAWSRRNEQFFGPGTRLTVL.

V gene TRBV5-6 combines with J gene TRBJ2-4, with TRBD2 matching over 9 bases. V lost 7 bases to trimming and J lost 5 bases; unmatched junction nucleotides: 4. The V gene's germline CDR1 is SGHDT and CDR2 YYEEEE. The CDR3 length is 13 residues. CDR3 nucleotide sequence: TGTGCCAGCTCCCGGACTAGCGAAAACATTCAGTACTTC. Its protein is CASSRTSENIQYF.

The sample holds one count of this clone. This rearrangement joins TRBV18 to TRBJ2-3, with D possibly being TRBD2 (6 bases). The V end was cut by 1 base, the J end by 2 bases, with 16 bases between. The V gene's germline CDR1 is KGHSH and CDR2 LQKENI. The CDR3 contains 17 residues. The CDR3 region has the DNA TGTGCCAGCTCACCACTGGGTCTGGGGGGAAACACAGATACGCAGTATTTT. Protein product: CASSPLGLGGNTDTQYF.

The chain employs TRBV28 and TRBJ2-7, with TRBD2 as a possible D gene (5 bases). The CDR3 covers 14 residues. Trimming took off 2 bases at V and 1 base at J, with 9 bases between the two ends. Germline CDR1 reads MDHEN; CDR2 reads SYDVKM. The CDR3, as DNA: TGTGCCAGCAGTTTAGCGGGCGTATCCTACGAGCAGTACTTC. Protein: CASSLAGVSYEQYF.

This chain links TRBV2 with TRBJ1-2; a possible D gene is TRBD1 (6 bases). Trimming removed 2 bases from V and 5 bases from J, with 12 bases in between. Germline CDR1 is SNHLY and CDR2 is FYNNEI. The CDR3 sequence is 14 residues long. The CDR3 loop is CASSETGRGYGYTF. The DNA of the CDR3 is TGTGCCAGCAGTGAAACAGGGAGGGGATATGGCTACACCTTC.

This rearrangement joins TRBV29-1 to TRBJ2-7; TRBD1 agrees at 8 bases. V lost 1 base, J lost 2 bases, and 7 bases stayed unmatched. Germline assignment: CDR1 SQVTM and CDR2 ANQGSEA. The CDR3 has 15 residues. CDR3 nucleotide sequence: TGCAGCGTTGAAGCCGTCAGGGGGCAGGCCTACGAGCAGTACTTC. Its protein is CSVEAVRGQAYEQYF.

This clone has more than one count but fewer than ten. The chain is built from TRBV5-1 and TRBJ1-4; 9 positions match TRBD1. Per the germline V gene, CDR1 is SGHRS and CDR2 is YFSETQ. Unmatched junction bases numbered 9, after V lost 4 bases and J lost 8 bases. The CDR3 runs to 15 residues. The CDR3 spells CASSPFGTGQEKLFF. The CDR3, as DNA: TGCGCCAGCAGCCCTTTTGGGACAGGGCAAGAAAAACTGTTTTTT.

CDR3 in amino acids: CASSATLAASTDTQYF. In DNA, the CDR3 is TGTGCCAGCAGCGCCACACTAGCGGCAAGCACAGATACGCAGTATTTT. The rearrangement joins TRBV5-4 to TRBJ2-3; TRBD2 aligns across 8 bases. The CDR3 totals 16 residues. J lost 0 bases, V lost 4 bases, and 7 bases had no gene match. Germline values: CDR1 SGHNT, CDR2 YYREEE (reference sequence).

This chain uses TRBV6-5 with TRBJ1-4; no definite D call. Germline CDR1 MNHEY, CDR2 SVGAGI. The germline V and J ends were trimmed by 4 bases and 12 bases, with 24 bases remaining between them. This CDR3 spans 16 amino acids. CDR3 sequence reads: CASSSLKTNLFAELFF. DNA for the CDR3: TGTGCCAGCAGTTCCCTGAAAACGAACCTATTTGCGGAACTGTTTTTT.

This clone was seen a single time. The V and J genes are TRBV6-1 and TRBJ1-2, with 7 bases aligning to TRBD1. The CDR3 is 13 residues long. With V trimmed by 8 bases and J by 2 bases, 5 bases remained unmatched. Germline V CDR1 and CDR2: MNHNS, SASEGT. CDR3 DNA sequence: TGTGCCAGCTCCGACAGGGCAAACTATGGCTACACCTTC. The encoded protein is CASSDRANYGYTF.

This clone has a handful of counts. This chain links TRBV7-2 with TRBJ2-3; TRBD2 matches at 9 bases. CDR1 and CDR2 from the germline V gene are SGHTA and FQGNSA. With V trimmed by 3 bases and J by 5 bases, 12 bases remained unmatched. This CDR3 contains 17 residues. This chain's CDR3 is CASSLGSGGRARDTQYF. In DNA, the CDR3 is TGTGCCAGCAGCTTGGGCTCTGGCGGGAGGGCCAGAGATACGCAGTATTTT.

The J gene is TRBJ2-3, the V gene TRBV9; weak D call: TRBD2 (5 bases). Germline CDR1 SGDLS, CDR2 YYNGEE. Trimming shortened V by 4 bases and J by 4 bases, and 22 bases separated the two germline ends. The CDR3 totals 17 residues. The DNA for the CDR3 is TGTGCCAGCAGCCCCCAGACCTACCCGAGGGCTGCAGATACGCAGTATTTT. It is translated as CASSPQTYPRAADTQYF.

The chain is built from TRBV10-1 and TRBJ2-5; the D gene is possibly TRBD2 (7 bases). Germline V gene lookup returns CDR1 WNHNN and CDR2 SYGVQD (reference sequence). Trimming removed 6 bases at V and 5 bases at J, with 22 bases between. There are 16 residues in the CDR3. In DNA form, the CDR3 reads TGCGCCAGCAGCCCCCGGGGGGCCTATCGGGCGGAGACCCAGTACTTC. This encodes CASSPRGAYRAETQYF.

This chain links TRBV18 with TRBJ2-2; 8 nucleotides match TRBD1. Trimming cost V 4 bases and J 2 bases; bases outside gene matches: 6. This CDR3 region has 16 residues. Germline V lookup: CDR1 KGHSH, CDR2 LQKENI. CDR3 sequence: CASSLGQGRNTGELFF. CDR3 coding DNA: TGTGCCAGCTCACTTGGACAGGGACGAAACACCGGGGAGCTGTTTTTT.

V usage is TRBV9 and J usage is TRBJ1-2, with 7 bases identical to TRBD1. Trimming took 4 bases from V and 4 from J; bases not matched to a gene: 7. CDR3 length: 14 amino acids. Per the germline V gene, CDR1 is SGDLS and CDR2 is YYNGEE. For the CDR3, the DNA is TGTGCCAGCAGCATAGACAGGGTAGGCTATGGCTACACCTTC. This codes for CASSIDRVGYGYTF.

This clone was picked up a small number of times. The chain has TRBV2 and TRBJ2-1; a weak D match, TRBD1 (6 bases). Germline CDR1 and CDR2: SNHLY and FYNNEI. The CDR3 is made up of 16 amino acids. Deletions cut 3 bases from V and 2 bases from J, with 14 bases between. CDR3 sequence (DNA): TGTGCCAGCAGTGAGTACGGGACACAGACCTACAATGAGCAGTTCTTC. Its translation is CASSEYGTQTYNEQFF.

The chain recombines TRBV28 with TRBJ1-5; D remains ambiguous. This CDR3 has 15 amino acids. The V gene lost 3 bases and the J gene lost 2 bases, with 11 bases spanning the gap. CDR1 is MDHEN, CDR2 SYDVKM, per germline. The CDR3 nucleotides are TGTGCCAGCAGTTTTATCTCGGCGGGCAATCAGCCCCAGCATTTT. It translates to CASSFISAGNQPQHF.

J is TRBJ2-1 and V is TRBV19; no reliable D call. CDR3 length: 11 amino acids. The germline V gene has CDR1 LNHDA and CDR2 SQIVND (reference sequence). Between the trimmed V and J ends, which lost 3 bases and 9 bases, there was a span of 6 bases. Here the CDR3 DNA reads TGTGCCAGTAGTATGTCCGTTGAGCAGTTCTTC. It is translated as CASSMSVEQFF.

The rearrangement joins TRBV6-6 to TRBJ2-7, with D perhaps matching TRBD1 (6 bases). This CDR3 region has 13 residues. The germline CDR1 and CDR2 sequences are MNHNY and SVGAGI (reference sequence). V was cut by 3 bases and J by 7 bases, with 13 bases left in between. CDR3: CASSYTGLGEQYF. The CDR3 region has the DNA TGTGCCAGCAGTTATACAGGGCTAGGAGAGCAGTACTTC.